This T cell receptor (beta chain) stems from a study of shared clonotypes between healthy human individuals. CD45RO-negative CD8 cells positively selected for CCR7 made up the naive population, which excluded terminally differentiated effector memory CD45RA+ cells. Only Caucasian adults living in Nashville, Tennessee made up the donor group. Splitting of each subset's genomic DNA was done evenly across several immunoSEQ plates. Source study methods: Filtering of immunoSEQ junctional sequences could not match full-length read filtering. Only in-frame clones appear in the TCRdb table, and some are missing; sequencing was by immunoSEQ multiplex PCR. That table supplies the V and J calls and clone size; D and trimming were determined from the DNA. In the table there are about 800,000 clones, approximately 96% of which are singletons. Sequencing was performed on naive CD8+ T cells sorted from blood. The origin of this receptor is a man aged 25 to 45 in good health.

CDR3 amino acids: CASSIVAEPVYEQYF. The CDR3 bases are TGTGCCAGTAGTATAGTAGCGGAACCCGTCTACGAGCAGTACTTC. The gene calls are TRBV19 and TRBJ2-7, with D maybe TRBD2 (6 bases). Germline-derived CDR1 and CDR2 are LNHDA and SQIVND (reference sequence). The CDR3 spans 15 residues. The V and J ends lost 1 base and 3 bases respectively, with 13 bases between them.